The 23 T cell receptor beta chains presented below share a single source sample, sequenced in a study of breast tumors, draining lymph nodes, adjacent tissues. TCRdb called the multiplex PCR reads again in MiXCR, with one record for every CDR3 protein. The sample shows roughly 70,000 distinct CDR3 sequences, roughly 40% of them seen only once. The specimen sequenced was breast tumor tissue. These receptors were collected from a female donor with breast cancer. Some clones in this sample may be carry-over from other donors' samples.

This clonotype was seen repeatedly, ten times or more. A read error may explain this, as a much larger clone is one base away. The chain has TRBV20-1 and TRBJ2-1, with 8 positions matching TRBD2. CDR1 is DFQATT, CDR2 SNEGSKA, per germline (reference sequence). There are 15 residues in the CDR3. Germline trimming cut 0 bases from V and 10 bases from J; bases unmatched to any gene: 11. The CDR3 sequence is CSARDGGLVSGEQFF. The CDR3 nucleotides are TGCAGTGCTAGAGATGGGGGACTAGTATCCGGAGAGCAGTTCTTC.

The rearrangement uses TRBV19 and TRBJ2-7; the match to TRBD1 covers 9 bases. Germline V lookup: CDR1 LNHDA, CDR2 SQIVND (reference sequence). The CDR3 extends over 13 amino acids. Trimming cost V 5 bases and J 5 bases; bases outside gene matches: 4. This chain's CDR3 is CASSVTGGDEQYF. In DNA form, the CDR3 reads TGTGCCAGTAGTGTGACAGGGGGTGACGAGCAGTACTTC.

The table lists this clonotype with a few counts. It may be a read error: a sequence one base away is much more abundant. The V call is TRBV20-1, the J call TRBJ2-1, with TRBD1 matching 7 bases. Looked up from germline, CDR1 is DFQATT and CDR2 is SNEGSKA (reference sequence). There are 14 residues in the CDR3. The CDR3 DNA reads as TGCAGTGCTCTCGGGACAGCTAAGTACACTGAGCAGTTCTTC. It translates to CSALGTAKYTEQFF.

The chain joins TRBV27 to TRBJ1-5, with TRBD1 identical over 9 bases. V shed 6 bases, J shed 14 bases, and the junction held 11 bases outside the gene matches. The CDR3 contains 13 residues. Per germline, CDR1 MNHEY and CDR2 SMNVEV (reference sequence). This CDR3 reads CASRLDRGTYEHF. CDR3 nucleotide sequence: TGTGCCAGCAGACTGGACAGGGGAACCTACGAGCATTTT.

This clonotype was detected ten times or more. A read error may be the cause here, since a much bigger clone is one base away. CDR3 loop: CASTLSGNTIYF. CDR3 nucleotide sequence: TGTGCCAGCACCCTCTCTGGAAACACCATATATTTT. The chain couples TRBV27 to TRBJ1-3; D gene ambiguous. This CDR3 is built from 12 residues. Germline V CDR1 and CDR2: MNHEY, SMNVEV (reference sequence). V lost 7 bases to trimming and J lost 0 bases, with 4 bases between them.

At least ten counts were recorded for this clonotype. Just one base apart from a much larger clone, this may be a read error. It is unclear where the CDR3 begins or ends on the DNA, so no DNA is shown, and the CDR3 is as TCRdb lists it. V gene TRBV20-1 combines with J gene TRBJ1-2. The germline V gene has CDR1 DFQATT and CDR2 SNEGSKA (reference sequence). The CDR3 spans 12 residues, counting both ends. The CDR3 reads CSAGGVGYGSTF.

This clonotype was recorded many times. The chain recombines TRBV20-1 with TRBJ2-3; weak D call: TRBD2 (5 bases). V dropped 5 bases and J dropped 4 bases, with 10 bases sitting between them. Germline V CDR1 and CDR2: DFQATT, SNEGSKA (reference sequence). CDR3 length: 12 residues. The CDR3 loop reads CSAEGLSDTQYF. The CDR3 DNA is TGCAGTGCTGAGGGCCTGTCAGATACGCAGTATTTT.

This clonotype was observed at least ten times. CDR3 region: CASSLRTEETQYF. The DNA of the CDR3 is TGTGCCAGCAGCTTACGGACGGAAGAGACCCAGTACTTC. The rearrangement links TRBV7-2 to TRBJ2-5; D not certain. This CDR3 comprises 13 residues. Looked up from germline, CDR1 is SGHTA and CDR2 is FQGNSA. V was shortened by 2 bases and J by 3 bases, with 7 bases between the two germline ends.

This clonotype was found many times. The chain joins TRBV7-9 to TRBJ1-6; no clear D. The germline CDR1 and CDR2 sequences are SEHNR and FQNEAQ (reference sequence). Trimming took 2 bases from V and 7 from J, leaving 12 bases between them. The CDR3 is 15 amino acids. CDR3 in amino acids: CASSLWEGNNSPLHF. The CDR3 region has the DNA TGTGCCAGCAGCTTATGGGAGGGAAACAATTCACCCCTCCACTTT.

The sample holds many counts of this clonotype. The chain uses TRBV19 and TRBJ2-2; TRBD2 might be the D (7 bases). The CDR3 length is 15 residues. Germline CDR1 reads LNHDA; CDR2 reads SQIVND (reference sequence). Trimming pared 4 bases from V and 6 bases from J, leaving 15 bases between. CDR3 in DNA: TGTGCCAGTAGTAGAGGGGGGGGCCGGTCCGGGGAGCTGTTTTTT. Residues: CASSRGGGRSGELFF. The full variable domain, completed using reference TRBV19 and TRBJ2-2, is DGGITQSPKYLFRKEGQNVTLSCEQNLNHDAMYWYRQDPGQGLRLIYYSQIVNDFQKGDIAEGYSVSREKKESFPLTVTSAQKNPTAFYLCASSRGGGRSGELFFGEGSRLTVL.

This clonotype was observed many times. V and J are TRBV7-2 and TRBJ1-5; D unclear. Germline V CDR1 and CDR2: SGHTA, FQGNSA. Trimming stripped 1 base from V and 4 bases from J, with 11 bases between. The CDR3 extends over 15 amino acids. For the CDR3, the DNA is TGTGCCAGCAGCTTAGAGGCACTCTGGAATCAGCCCCAGCATTTT. Translation: CASSLEALWNQPQHF.

This clonotype was seen at least ten times. The chain combines TRBV12-3 or TRBV12-4 with TRBJ1-5, with D maybe TRBD1 (6 bases). CDR3 size: 17 residues. Trimming left V 5 bases short and J 0 bases short, with 17 bases between. The CDR3 reads CASSQGIGKPSNQPQHF. CDR3 DNA: TGTGCCAGCAGTCAGGGGATTGGCAAACCTAGCAATCAGCCCCAGCATTTT.

About this clonotype: The junction shows a germline mismatch at one end, possibly a read error. The chain combines TRBV20-1 with TRBJ2-5; D unresolved. Germline-derived CDR1 and CDR2 are DFQATT and SNEGSKA (reference sequence). The CDR3 totals 14 residues. CDR3 region: CSASGSSNPEIQYF. CDR3 in DNA: TGCAGTGCTAGCGGCTCATCTAATCCGGAGATCCAGTACTTC.

At least ten counts were recorded for this clonotype. CDR3 DNA sequence: TGTGCCAGCAGCTTGGCCCACTCCCCCCTCCACTTT. The encoded protein is CASSLAHSPLHF. This chain uses TRBV5-8 with TRBJ1-6; D is unresolved. Germline values: CDR1 SGHTS, CDR2 YDEGEE. The V end lost 0 bases, the J end lost 13 bases, and 8 bases lay between the germline ends. The CDR3 has 12 amino acids.

The CDR3 coding sequence is TGTGCCAGCAGCCCCCCGGGACTATTGGTAGATTCACCCCTCCACTTT. Translated: CASSPPGLLVDSPLHF. The chain joins TRBV9 to TRBJ1-6; the D gene is possibly TRBD1 (5 bases). Germline CDR1 reads SGDLS; CDR2 reads YYNGEE. The V end lost 4 bases, the J end lost 8 bases, and 19 bases lay between the germline ends. CDR3 length: 16 amino acids.

The sample holds many counts of this clonotype. J is TRBJ1-5 and V is TRBV7-8; 9 bases agree with TRBD1. CDR1 SGHVS and CDR2 FQNEAQ come from the germline V gene. CDR3 length equals 15 residues. V shed 1 base, J shed 8 bases, and the junction held 6 bases outside the gene matches. The CDR3 DNA is TGTGCCAGCAGCTTAGTAGCCGGGACAGGGAAGCCCCAGCATTTT. It codes for CASSLVAGTGKPQHF.

In its sample, this clonotype was seen many times. This sequence joins TRBV2 and TRBJ1-5; maybe TRBD1 (6 bases). V shed 6 bases and J shed 4 bases, with 13 bases lying between them. The CDR3 has 14 amino acids. The germline gives CDR1 SNHLY, CDR2 FYNNEI. In DNA form, the CDR3 reads TGTGCCAGCAGGACGGACAGCGGTAATCAGCCCCAGCATTTT. Translation gives CASRTDSGNQPQHF.

The chain couples TRBV5-4 to TRBJ1-2; D gene uncertain. Germline V lookup: CDR1 SGHNT, CDR2 YYREEE (reference sequence). This CDR3 is built from 16 residues. The V and J ends lost 4 bases and 4 bases respectively, with 20 bases between them. This CDR3 reads CASSPLAPSYTYGYTF. CDR3 in DNA: TGTGCCAGCAGCCCGCTAGCCCCGTCCTACACCTATGGCTACACCTTC.

This clonotype came up many times. A much larger clone is a single base away; this may be a read error. The chain recombines TRBV7-2 with TRBJ2-3, with 14 bases lining up with TRBD2. Germline V CDR1 and CDR2: SGHTA, FQGNSA. This CDR3 is 17 amino acids long. CDR3 amino acids: CASSPRLAGGVTDPQYF. CDR3 nucleotide sequence: TGTGCCAGCAGCCCCAGACTAGCGGGAGGGGTGACAGATCCGCAGTATTTT.

This clonotype was observed many times. V usage is TRBV18 and J usage is TRBJ2-3, with D perhaps matching TRBD2 (6 bases). Germline values: CDR1 KGHSH, CDR2 LQKENI. This CDR3 has 16 residues. V lost 5 bases to trimming and J lost 3 bases, with 18 bases between them. CDR3 sequence (DNA): TGTGCCAGCTCATCCAGCGTCGGAGGGAGGACAGATACGCAGTATTTT. Protein: CASSSSVGGRTDTQYF.

This clonotype was observed many times. V usage is TRBV12-3 or TRBV12-4 and J usage is TRBJ2-1; 8 nucleotides agree with TRBD2. V dropped 1 base and J dropped 7; count of bases not matched to a gene: 3. The CDR3 extends over 14 amino acids. The CDR3 DNA sequence: TGTGCCAGCAGTTTAGTGATAGCGGGGAATGAGCAGTTCTTC. It encodes CASSLVIAGNEQFF.

To note about this clonotype: One end of the junction does not line up with germline, which may come from a read error. J is TRBJ1-4 and V is TRBV19; 10 bases fit TRBD1. CDR3 size: 12 residues. Germline V gene data show CDR1 as LNHDA and CDR2 as SQIVND (reference sequence). The CDR3 DNA sequence: TGTGCCAGCGGACAGGGGGTAAGACAACCGCTTTTT. It encodes CASGQGVRQPLF.

The chain couples TRBV15 to TRBJ1-5; D ambiguous. Germline V lookup: CDR1 LNHNV, CDR2 YYDKDF (reference sequence). The V gene lost 0 bases and the J gene lost 0 bases, with 6 bases spanning the gap. This CDR3 is built from 15 residues. The CDR3 spells CATSRDMFSNQPQHF. As DNA, the CDR3 is TGTGCCACCAGCAGAGATATGTTTAGCAATCAGCCCCAGCATTTT.